Below, 27 T cell receptor beta chains from the same sample are listed, as sequenced in a study of OX40 agonist ivuxolimab in advanced cancers. TCRdb's table, derived via immunoSEQ multiplex PCR, lists solely in-frame clones and lacks some. Of about 71,000 clones in the sample, roughly nine tenths are singletons; the top ten hold approximately 2.1%. The sequenced sample was CD4+ or CD8+ T cells sorted from blood, obtained in a trial of the OX40 agonist ivuxolimab. The source is an adult with an advanced solid tumor such as melanoma, head and neck, liver or kidney cancer.

The genes are TRBV14 and TRBJ1-1, with TRBD1 matching 10 bases. The CDR3 consists of 19 residues. Germline CDR1 and CDR2: SGHDN and FVKESK. J lost 0 bases, V lost 4 bases, and 14 bases had no gene match. CDR3 sequence reads: CASSLRLGQGGFMNTEAFF. As DNA, the CDR3 is TGTGCCAGCAGCCTCCGACTCGGACAGGGGGGATTTATGAACACTGAAGCTTTCTTT.

V gene TRBV2 combines with J gene TRBJ1-5; D perhaps matches TRBD1 (5 bases). The CDR3 runs to 14 residues. V lost 2 bases to trimming and J lost 4 bases, with 9 bases between them. Germline lookup yields CDR1 SNHLY and CDR2 FYNNEI. CDR3 sequence reads: CASSELGGNQPQHF. Here the CDR3 DNA reads TGTGCCAGCAGTGAACTGGGGGGAAATCAGCCCCAGCATTTT.

The chain combines TRBV2 with TRBJ2-2; a possible D gene is TRBD2 (5 bases). The CDR3 is made up of 12 amino acids. CDR1 and CDR2 (germline): SNHLY, FYNNEI. Trimming removed 6 bases from V and 3 bases from J, with 5 bases in between. Here the CDR3 reads CASSGDTGELFF. CDR3 coding DNA: TGTGCCAGCAGCGGGGACACCGGGGAGCTGTTTTTT.

CDR3 DNA sequence: TGTGCCAGCAGCCCCACCAGGGGGGACACTGAAGCTTTCTTT. Translating gives CASSPTRGDTEAFF. The rearrangement uses TRBV7-2 and TRBJ1-1, with 7 bases identical to TRBD1. The CDR3 consists of 14 residues. V lost 5 bases and J lost 3; bases outside the gene matches: 6. CDR1 is SGHTA and CDR2 is FQGNSA in the germline V gene.

This rearrangement joins TRBV5-4 to TRBJ1-1; no reliable D call. Trimming pared 4 bases from V and 5 bases from J, leaving 18 bases between. The V gene's germline CDR1 is SGHNT and CDR2 YYREEE (reference sequence). This CDR3 contains 15 residues. For the CDR3, the DNA is TGTGCCAGCAGCCTGGAGCGGGCCTTGGGGACTGAAGCTTTCTTT. This codes for CASSLERALGTEAFF. Combining the CDR3 with reference TRBV5-4 and TRBJ1-1 gives the whole variable domain ETGVTQSPTHLIKTRGQQVTLRCSSQSGHNTVSWYQQALGQGPQFIFQYYREEENGRGNFPPRFSGLQFPNYSSELNVNALELDDSALYLCASSLERALGTEAFFGQGTRLTVV.

The J gene is TRBJ2-7, the V gene TRBV29-1; 7 bases line up with TRBD1. The CDR3 has 14 amino acids. Germline V gene data show CDR1 as SQVTM and CDR2 as ANQGSEA. The junction had 7 bases not matched to a gene; V was cut back by 4 bases and J by 1 base. The CDR3 protein is CSVAGTASSYEQYF. The CDR3 DNA reads as TGCAGCGTTGCAGGGACAGCTTCTTCCTACGAGCAGTACTTC.

This rearrangement joins TRBV5-5 to TRBJ2-6; the D is unclear. Germline loops: CDR1 SGHKS, CDR2 YYEKEE (reference sequence). Trimming shortened V by 3 bases and J by 0 bases, and 10 bases separated the two germline ends. The CDR3 has 16 amino acids. This CDR3 reads CASSSAYHSGANVLTF. The CDR3 DNA sequence: TGTGCCAGCAGCTCTGCCTACCACTCTGGGGCCAACGTCCTGACTTTC.

The V and J genes are TRBV29-1 and TRBJ2-5; D is perhaps TRBD2 (5 bases). Trimming left V 4 bases short and J 7 bases short, with 19 bases between. Germline CDR1 reads SQVTM; CDR2 reads ANQGSEA. The CDR3 sequence is 14 residues long. The CDR3 bases are TGCAGCGTTGTCGGCCCCTCCTTTGGAGGGACCCAGTACTTC. This sequence encodes CSVVGPSFGGTQYF.

This rearrangement joins TRBV5-1 to TRBJ1-1; unclear D gene. The length of the CDR3 is 13 residues. Looked up from germline, CDR1 is SGHRS and CDR2 is YFSETQ. V shed 8 bases and J shed 6 bases, with 17 bases lying between them. The CDR3 loop reads CASSEGPGAEAFF. Here the CDR3 DNA reads TGCGCCAGTTCAGAAGGACCGGGAGCTGAAGCTTTCTTT.

The rearrangement links TRBV2 to TRBJ1-5; tentative D call: TRBD1 (5 bases). Germline assignment: CDR1 SNHLY and CDR2 FYNNEI. V gave up 2 bases and J gave up 2 bases, with 7 bases separating them. The CDR3 is 14 amino acids. The CDR3 here is CASSERGRNQPQHF. DNA for the CDR3: TGTGCCAGCAGTGAAAGGGGTCGCAATCAGCCCCAGCATTTT. Filled out from reference TRBV2 and TRBJ1-5, the complete variable domain reads EPEVTQTPSHQVTQMGQEVILRCVPISNHLYFYWYRQILGQKVEFLVSFYNNEISEKSEIFDDQFSVERPDGSNFTLKIRSTKLEDSAMYFCASSERGRNQPQHFGDGTRLSIL.

The genes are TRBV5-5 and TRBJ1-5, with 10 nucleotides matching TRBD1. Trimming removed 0 bases from V and 4 bases from J; junction bases left unmatched: 7. This CDR3 is built from 17 residues. The V gene's germline CDR1 is SGHKS and CDR2 YYEKEE (reference sequence). CDR3 protein: CASSLGDRGGWNQPQHF. DNA for the CDR3: TGTGCCAGCAGCTTGGGGGACAGGGGTGGTTGGAATCAGCCCCAGCATTTT.

The rearrangement joins TRBV18 to TRBJ1-4; D perhaps matches TRBD1 (5 bases). Germline-derived CDR1 and CDR2 are KGHSH and LQKENI. This CDR3 contains 14 residues. Trimming removed 2 bases from V and 8 bases from J, with 12 bases in between. CDR3 DNA sequence: TGTGCCAGCTCACCAAGGCAGGGCAGAGAAAAACTGTTTTTT. Its translation: CASSPRQGREKLFF. Filled out from reference TRBV18 and TRBJ1-4, the complete variable domain reads NAGVMQNPRHLVRRRGQEARLRCSPMKGHSHVYWYRQLPEEGLKFMVYLQKENIIDESGMPKERFSAEFPKEGPSILRIQQVVRGDSAAYFCASSPRQGREKLFFGSGTQLSVL.

CDR3 region: CSVGGRPSNYGYTF. CDR3 nucleotides: TGCAGCGTTGGGGGGAGGCCCTCTAACTATGGCTACACCTTC. This chain links TRBV29-1 with TRBJ1-2; maybe TRBD1 (5 bases). This CDR3 has 14 residues. Germline V lookup: CDR1 SQVTM, CDR2 ANQGSEA. Trimming removed 4 bases from V and 0 bases from J, with 12 bases in between. Using reference TRBV29-1 and TRBJ1-2 for the parts outside the CDR3, the full variable domain is SAVISQKPSRDICQRGTSLTIQCQVDSQVTMMFWYRQQPGQSLTLIATANQGSEATYESGFVIDKFPISRPNLTFSTLTVSNMSPEDSSIYLCSVGGRPSNYGYTFGSGTRLTVV.

The genes are TRBV28 and TRBJ2-3, with 7 positions matching TRBD1. The CDR3 covers 14 residues. The V gene's germline CDR1 is MDHEN and CDR2 SYDVKM. With V trimmed by 6 bases and J by 4 bases, 7 bases remained unmatched. The CDR3 DNA follows: TGTGCCAGCAGCCAAGGGGGCAGTTCAGATACGCAGTATTTT. Translated: CASSQGGSSDTQYF.

V is TRBV2 and J is TRBJ2-1, with D unclear. The CDR3 has 13 residues. Germline V lookup: CDR1 SNHLY, CDR2 FYNNEI. The germline V and J ends were trimmed by 7 bases and 0 bases, with 7 bases remaining between them. CDR3 region: CASKENSYNEQFF. CDR3 in DNA: TGTGCCAGCAAGGAAAACTCCTACAATGAGCAGTTCTTC.

The genes are TRBV7-2 and TRBJ2-2; D gene unclear. V lost 0 bases and J 4 bases, leaving 12 bases between the germline ends. The CDR3 has 16 amino acids. Germline V gives CDR1 SGHTA, CDR2 FQGNSA. CDR3 loop: CASSLAGGPVTGELFF. The CDR3 DNA sequence: TGTGCCAGCAGCTTAGCGGGTGGGCCGGTCACCGGGGAGCTGTTTTTT.

V and J are TRBV7-8 and TRBJ2-7, with D uncertain. The CDR3 consists of 16 residues. Looked up from germline, CDR1 is SGHVS and CDR2 is FQNEAQ. Trimming left V 2 bases short and J 0 bases short, with 14 bases between. As DNA, the CDR3 is TGTGCCAGCAGCTTATTGGGGTCTAAGAGCTCCTACGAGCAGTACTTC. Amino acid sequence: CASSLLGSKSSYEQYF.

In DNA, the CDR3 is TGTGCCAGCAGCTTGTCTAAAAACATTCAGTACTTC. Translation gives CASSLSKNIQYF. This sequence joins TRBV5-6 and TRBJ2-4; no firm D call. Trimming removed 1 base at V and 4 bases at J, with 3 bases between. The CDR3 extends over 12 amino acids. The germline CDR1 and CDR2 sequences are SGHDT and YYEEEE.

The chain has TRBV7-9 and TRBJ1-5; unclear D gene. CDR3 length: 14 residues. Trimming cost V 5 bases and J 7 bases, with 15 bases left between them. Germline V gene lookup returns CDR1 SEHNR and CDR2 FQNEAQ (reference sequence). This chain's CDR3 is CASSSSEGGQPQHF. The DNA of the CDR3 is TGTGCCAGCAGCAGTAGCGAGGGTGGGCAGCCCCAGCATTTT. The whole variable domain, remainder taken from reference TRBV7-9 and TRBJ1-5, is DTGVSQNPRHKITKRGQNVTFRCDPISEHNRLYWYRQTLGQGPEFLTYFQNEAQLEKSRLLSDRFSAERPKGSFSTLEIQRTEQGDSAMYLCASSSSEGGQPQHFGDGTRLSIL.

This clone was picked up one time. This chain's CDR3 is CASSLQGAGEPQHF. DNA of the CDR3: TGTGCCAGCAGTTTACAGGGGGCTGGGGAGCCCCAGCATTTT. The rearrangement uses TRBV27 and TRBJ1-5, with 8 bases lining up with TRBD1. The junction had 5 bases not matched to a gene; V was cut back by 2 bases and J by 8 bases. Germline CDR1 MNHEY, CDR2 SMNVEV (reference sequence). This CDR3 spans 14 amino acids.

The J gene is TRBJ2-5, the V gene TRBV6-1; 10 bases are a match to TRBD2. The CDR3 spans 17 residues. From germline, CDR1 is MNHNS and CDR2 SASEGT. J gave up 0 bases and V 1 base, and 5 bases lay outside the gene matches. CDR3 bases: TGTGCCAGCAGTGAAGGACTACTAGCGGGACACCAAGAGACCCAGTACTTC. This codes for CASSEGLLAGHQETQYF.

The V call is TRBV28, the J call TRBJ2-7, with 9 bases fitting TRBD1. Germline loops: CDR1 MDHEN, CDR2 SYDVKM. Trimming removed 6 bases from V and 3 bases from J; junction bases left unmatched: 15. CDR3 length: 17 residues. CDR3 coding DNA: TGTGCCAGCAGCTTAATTACAGGGACAGGGAAGATCTACGAGCAGTACTTC. It specifies CASSLITGTGKIYEQYF. Supplemented by reference TRBV28 and TRBJ2-7, the full variable domain reads DVKVTQSSRYLVKRTGEKVFLECVQDMDHENMFWYRQDPGLGLRLIYFSYDVKMKEKGDIPEGYSVSREKKERFSLILESASTNQTSMYLCASSLITGTGKIYEQYFGPGTRLTVT.

The rearrangement links TRBV10-3 to TRBJ1-1; a possible D gene is TRBD1 (6 bases). Trimming shortened V by 10 bases and J by 3 bases, and 27 bases separated the two germline ends. Germline-derived CDR1 and CDR2 are ENHRY and SYGVKD. This CDR3 has 17 residues. The CDR3 nucleotides are TGTGCCACCCCTTCAGCCAGGGGCTTTACGAGGGACACTGAAGCTTTCTTT. As protein: CATPSARGFTRDTEAFF.

The chain combines TRBV5-1 with TRBJ2-1, with D tentatively TRBD2 (5 bases). Germline V gene sequence: CDR1 SGHRS, CDR2 YFSETQ. This CDR3 is built from 14 residues. Trimming stripped 0 bases from V and 7 bases from J, with 11 bases between. The CDR3, as DNA: TGCGCCAGCAGCTTGGGAAGCTTAGCGAATGAGCAGTTCTTC. Protein sequence: CASSLGSLANEQFF. Together with reference TRBV5-1 and TRBJ2-1, the CDR3 gives the full variable domain: KAGVTQTPRYLIKTRGQQVTLSCSPISGHRSVSWYQQTPGQGLQFLFEYFSETQRNKGNFPGRFSGRQFSNSRSEMNVSTLELGDSALYLCASSLGSLANEQFFGPGTRLTVL.

This clone is a singleton in its sample. The rearrangement uses TRBV6-6 and TRBJ2-5; the D gene is possibly TRBD2 (5 bases). V was pared by 4 bases and J by 5 bases, with 14 bases between. Germline lookup yields CDR1 MNHNY and CDR2 SVGAGI (reference sequence). CDR3 length equals 14 residues. As DNA, the CDR3 is TGTGCCAGCAGTTCCCTTGATACGGGGGAGACCCAGTACTTC. It yields the protein CASSSLDTGETQYF.

The chain joins TRBV10-3 to TRBJ1-1; no firm D call. From germline, CDR1 is ENHRY and CDR2 SYGVKD. This CDR3 contains 15 residues. The V end lost 3 bases, the J end lost 0 bases, and 11 bases lay between the germline ends. CDR3 nucleotide sequence: TGTGCCATCAGTGATCCGGGATTAGTGAACACTGAAGCTTTCTTT. Its translation is CAISDPGLVNTEAFF.

V gene TRBV1 combines with J gene TRBJ2-3; no check of the table's D call, TRBD2, against the DNA was made. TRBV1 is an annotated pseudogene. The CDR3 length is 20 residues. CDR3 sequence (DNA): TGCACCAGCAGCCAAGATTGCCCCTCAACTAGCTATTCTAGCACAGATACGCAGTATTTT. Residues: CTSSQDCPSTSYSSTDTQYF.